The 18 T cell receptor beta chains presented below share a single source sample, sequenced in a study of cytotoxic CD8 clonotypes in ibrutinib-treated CLL. Using immunoSEQ multiplex PCR, the repertoire was profiled, and TCRdb retains in-frame clones only, with some absent. The sample consists of 250,000 to 350,000 clones, about 72% of them appearing once. The sequencing used PBMCs, collected at disease progression, from a patient treated with ibrutinib. The receptors here all came from a human donor with chronic lymphocytic leukemia.

The genes are TRBV5-1 and TRBJ2-5; maybe TRBD2 (6 bases). Germline assignment: CDR1 SGHRS and CDR2 YFSETQ. V was cut by 0 bases and J by 4 bases, with 16 bases left in between. The CDR3 contains 16 residues. CDR3 region: CASSLEAAGGGETQYF. The CDR3 DNA reads TGCGCCAGCAGCTTGGAGGCTGCCGGGGGAGGAGAGACCCAGTACTTC.

Concerning this clone: Mismatch with germline at one junction end may stem from a read error. J is TRBJ2-7 and V is TRBV7-2; D perhaps matches TRBD2 (5 bases). CDR1 and CDR2 (germline): SGHTA, FQGNSA. The CDR3 covers 13 residues. The CDR3 coding sequence is TGCGCCAGCAGCCAACGGCCGGGAAGGGAGCAGTACTTC. Translation: CASSQRPGREQYF. Full variable domain (rest looked up from reference TRBV7-2 and TRBJ2-7): GAGVSQSPSNKVTEKGKDVELRCDPISGHTALYWYRQSLGQGLEFLIYFQGNSAPDKSGLPSDRFSAERTGGSVSTLTIQRTQQEDSAVYLCASSQRPGREQYFGPGTRLTVT.

This chain connects TRBV5-6 to TRBJ2-3; 9 nucleotides agree with TRBD2. This CDR3 has 14 residues. Trimming at V came to 4 bases and at J to 8 bases, leaving 8 bases not matched to a gene. Germline V gives CDR1 SGHDT, CDR2 YYEEEE. CDR3 nucleotides: TGTGCCAGCAGCAAAGCTAGCGGGACGTCTACGCAGTATTTT. Translated, it gives CASSKASGTSTQYF. The complete variable domain, with remaining parts taken from reference TRBV5-6 and TRBJ2-3, reads DAGVTQSPTHLIKTRGQQVTLRCSPKSGHDTVSWYQQALGQGPQFIFQYYEEEERQRGNFPDRFSGHQFPNYSSELNVNALLLGDSALYLCASSKASGTSTQYFGPGTRLTVL.

The gene calls are TRBV29-1 and TRBJ1-2, with TRBD1 as a possible D gene (6 bases). Germline values: CDR1 SQVTM, CDR2 ANQGSEA. CDR3 size: 13 residues. The V and J ends lost 3 bases and 6 bases respectively, with 14 bases between them. DNA of the CDR3: TGCAGCGTTGACGCTGTACAGGGCGATGGCTACACCTTC. It codes for CSVDAVQGDGYTF. The entire variable domain, with the rest obtained from reference TRBV29-1 and TRBJ1-2, is as follows: SAVISQKPSRDICQRGTSLTIQCQVDSQVTMMFWYRQQPGQSLTLIATANQGSEATYESGFVIDKFPISRPNLTFSTLTVSNMSPEDSSIYLCSVDAVQGDGYTFGSGTRLTVV.

The chain carries TRBV6-4 and TRBJ2-7; 9 nucleotides match TRBD1. J was trimmed by 4 bases and V by 6 bases; bases with no gene match: 13. The CDR3 has 16 residues. From germline, CDR1 is MRHNA and CDR2 SNTAGT. In nucleotides, the CDR3 is TGTGCCAGCAGCCTAACCTCCGGGACAGGGATGTACGAGCAGTACTTC. Translated, it gives CASSLTSGTGMYEQYF.

The genes are TRBV18 and TRBJ2-7, with D tentatively TRBD1 (6 bases). Germline CDR1 KGHSH, CDR2 LQKENI. This CDR3 comprises 13 residues. With 6 bases removed from V and 3 bases from J, the gap between germline ends came to 12 bases. Here the CDR3 reads CASSLGQSYEQYF. The CDR3 DNA is TGTGCCAGCTCCCTTGGACAGAGCTACGAGCAGTACTTC.

This rearrangement joins TRBV7-8 to TRBJ1-1, with D possibly being TRBD1 (5 bases). Germline V gene lookup returns CDR1 SGHVS and CDR2 FQNEAQ. The CDR3 is 15 residues long. V lost 5 bases to trimming and J lost 5 bases, with 18 bases between them. The CDR3 region is CASSPRSGRRTEAFF. The CDR3 DNA reads TGTGCCAGCAGCCCCCGGTCGGGGCGGAGGACTGAAGCTTTCTTT. The full variable domain, with the rest looked up from reference TRBV7-8 and TRBJ1-1, is GAGVSQSPRYKVAKRGQDVALRCDPISGHVSLFWYQQALGQGPEFLTYFQNEAQLDKSGLPSDRFFAERPEGSVSTLKIQRTQQEDSAVYLCASSPRSGRRTEAFFGQGTRLTVV.

The chain couples TRBV20-1 to TRBJ2-7; D gene unclear. The ends were cut back, 2 bases at V and 4 bases at J, with 3 bases in the middle. The CDR3 is made up of 10 amino acids. The germline V gene encodes CDR1 DFQATT and CDR2 SNEGSKA (reference sequence). The chain's CDR3 is CSARKYEQYF. The CDR3 coding sequence is TGCAGTGCTAGAAAATACGAGCAGTACTTC.

The rearrangement uses TRBV10-3 and TRBJ2-7, with 9 bases identical to TRBD1. Germline loops: CDR1 ENHRY, CDR2 SYGVKD. This CDR3 has 15 amino acids. V shed 5 bases, J shed 2 bases, and the junction held 7 bases outside the gene matches. CDR3 protein: CAISPGQGLTYEQYF. The CDR3 DNA reads TGTGCCATCAGTCCGGGACAGGGCCTCACCTACGAGCAGTACTTC.

The chain has TRBV27 and TRBJ2-7; 8 bases fit TRBD1. V gave up 6 bases and J gave up 3 bases; unmatched junction bases: 7. The CDR3 contains 14 residues. The germline gives CDR1 MNHEY, CDR2 SMNVEV (reference sequence). CDR3 sequence reads: CASRPWDRSYEQYF. Here the CDR3 DNA reads TGTGCCAGCAGGCCCTGGGACAGGAGCTACGAGCAGTACTTC.

This sequence joins TRBV29-1 and TRBJ2-4, with D perhaps TRBD2 (5 bases). V lost 7 bases, J lost 8 bases, and 18 bases lay in between. CDR3 length equals 13 residues. Germline loops: CDR1 SQVTM, CDR2 ANQGSEA. CDR3 sequence reads: CSAGGMGNDIQYF. The CDR3 bases are TGCAGCGCAGGAGGAATGGGTAATGACATTCAGTACTTC.

The chain carries TRBV19 and TRBJ2-7; no clear D gene. CDR3 length: 14 amino acids. CDR1 LNHDA and CDR2 SQIVND come from the germline V gene (reference sequence). V was clipped by 4 bases and J by 3 bases, with 13 bases between them. CDR3 protein: CASSKGAVYYEQYF. Written as DNA, the CDR3 is TGTGCCAGTAGTAAGGGCGCGGTATACTACGAGCAGTACTTC.

The sample holds a few counts of this clone. This CDR3 is CASSYGETQYF. The CDR3 DNA is TGTGCCAGCAGTTACGGGGAGACCCAGTACTTC. V usage is TRBV6-6 and J usage is TRBJ2-5; the D is unclear. The V gene's germline CDR1 is MNHNY and CDR2 SVGAGI (reference sequence). Between the trimmed V and J ends, which lost 2 bases and 5 bases, there was a span of 3 bases. This CDR3 contains 11 residues.

The chain joins TRBV2 to TRBJ2-7, with 10 bases that match TRBD2. This CDR3 spans 15 amino acids. Trimming cost V 6 bases and J 2 bases; bases outside gene matches: 7. Germline-derived CDR1 and CDR2 are SNHLY and FYNNEI. CDR3 nucleotide sequence: TGTGCCAGCAGCCCACGGACTAGCGGAACCTACGAGCAGTACTTC. This sequence encodes CASSPRTSGTYEQYF. Combining the CDR3 with reference TRBV2 and TRBJ2-7 gives the whole variable domain EPEVTQTPSHQVTQMGQEVILRCVPISNHLYFYWYRQILGQKVEFLVSFYNNEISEKSEIFDDQFSVERPDGSNFTLKIRSTKLEDSAMYFCASSPRTSGTYEQYFGPGTRLTVT.

V and J are TRBV29-1 and TRBJ1-2; 10 bases align to TRBD1. Germline-derived CDR1 and CDR2 are SQVTM and ANQGSEA. V shed 7 bases, J shed 7 bases, and the junction held 3 bases outside the gene matches. This CDR3 has 11 residues. CDR3 sequence reads: CSAGTGAGYTF. The CDR3, as DNA: TGCAGCGCTGGGACAGGGGCTGGCTACACCTTC. The full variable domain, its missing parts supplied by reference TRBV29-1 and TRBJ1-2, is SAVISQKPSRDICQRGTSLTIQCQVDSQVTMMFWYRQQPGQSLTLIATANQGSEATYESGFVIDKFPISRPNLTFSTLTVSNMSPEDSSIYLCSAGTGAGYTFGSGTRLTVV.

This chain joins TRBV5-6 and TRBJ2-1; 12 nucleotides match TRBD2. The CDR3 has 14 amino acids. Germline loops: CDR1 SGHDT, CDR2 YYEEEE. V was clipped by 3 bases and J by 12 bases; unmatched bases: 7. Here the CDR3 reads CASSWTSGNNRQFF. The CDR3 nucleotides read TGTGCCAGCAGCTGGACTAGCGGGAACAATCGGCAGTTCTTC.

Only one count was recorded for this clone. The chain couples TRBV15 to TRBJ2-1; TRBD2 matches at 10 bases. The CDR3 is 15 residues long. Germline V gene sequence: CDR1 LNHNV, CDR2 YYDKDF (reference sequence). V shed 5 bases and J 5 bases; nucleotides not matched to a gene: 6. CDR3 in DNA: TGTGCCACCAGCCGTACCGGACTAGCGGACAATGAGCAGTTCTTC. Translating it yields CATSRTGLADNEQFF.

CDR3 protein: CASSQDLPAGLAAAGELFF. In DNA, the CDR3 is TGCGCCAGCAGCCAAGATCTCCCAGCGGGACTCGCCGCAGCCGGGGAGCTGTTTTTT. The chain combines TRBV4-3 with TRBJ2-2; 7 positions agree with TRBD2. The CDR3 has 19 amino acids. Germline V gene lookup returns CDR1 LGHNA and CDR2 YSLEER. Trimming cost V 0 bases and J 6 bases; bases outside gene matches: 16.